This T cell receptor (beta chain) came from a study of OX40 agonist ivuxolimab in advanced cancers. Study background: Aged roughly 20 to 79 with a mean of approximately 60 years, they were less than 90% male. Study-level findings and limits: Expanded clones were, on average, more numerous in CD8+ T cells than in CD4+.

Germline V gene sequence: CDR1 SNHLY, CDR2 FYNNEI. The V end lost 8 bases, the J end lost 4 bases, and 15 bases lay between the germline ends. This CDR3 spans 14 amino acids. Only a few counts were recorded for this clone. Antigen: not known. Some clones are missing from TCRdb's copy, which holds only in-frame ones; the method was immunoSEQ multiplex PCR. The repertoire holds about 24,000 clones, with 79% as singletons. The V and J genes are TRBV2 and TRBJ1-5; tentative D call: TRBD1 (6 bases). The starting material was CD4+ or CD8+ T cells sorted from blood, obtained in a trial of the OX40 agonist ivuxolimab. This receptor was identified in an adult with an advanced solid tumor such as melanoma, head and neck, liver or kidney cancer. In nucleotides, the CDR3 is TGTGCCAGCGGAAAACAGGGCTTAAATCAGCCCCAGCATTTT. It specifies CASGKQGLNQPQHF.